One TCR beta chain is described in this entry. Its antigen is not identified. Researchers ran the PCR with 60 Vbeta and 13 Jbeta primers. Here immunoSEQ multiplex PCR was the method, and the copy in TCRdb shows in-frame clones only, minus some. The repertoire holds over 150,000 clones, roughly 80% seen once, with 7% in the top ten. The data stem from a study of cytomegalovirus exposure and HLA in healthy donors. Study overall: Of around 400 genotyped donors, 80% to 85% grouped in the Caucasian-associated ancestry cluster. Points from the study as a whole: Association with HLA alleles at 0.05 false discovery rate was found for around 15,000 TCR beta sequences in a later analysis.

Among the donors, all were healthy bone marrow donors. The germline V gene encodes CDR1 SGHRS and CDR2 YFSETQ. The length of the CDR3 is 15 residues. V lost 0 bases to trimming and J lost 1 base, with 10 bases between them. The receptor's source is a woman aged 25 to 45 in good health and CMV-seropositive. The sequenced sample was PBMCs. This rearrangement joins TRBV5-1 to TRBJ2-5, with D perhaps TRBD1 (7 bases). The DNA for the CDR3 is TGCGCCAGCAGCTTGGGACAGGGAGGCCAAGAGACCCAGTACTTC. Amino acids: CASSLGQGGQETQYF.